This TCR beta chain was observed in a study of immune cell composition in non-small cell lung cancer. The overall study: Lung adenocarcinoma or squamous carcinoma made up most tumours. Study results and limitations: Clones >0.5% enriched in tumour were rarer in adenocarcinoma (about 35%) than squamous (roughly 75%). TIL tumour reactivity correlated with maximal tumour-associated clone frequency in adenocarcinoma.

Trimming took 6 bases from V and 1 from J; bases not matched to a gene: 1. There are 13 residues in the CDR3. Germline V CDR1 and CDR2: MGHDK, SYGVNS. The normal lung sample lay at least 3 cm, and maximally far, from the tumour. Frozen unsorted single-cell suspensions supplied the genomic DNA. Concerning this clone: Its antigen is still unknown.

Repertoires were generated with immunoSEQ multiplex PCR, while TCRdb's copy carries only in-frame clones and drops some. The repertoire holds 1,500 to 2,000 clones, around 70% seen once, with 8% to 10% in the top ten. The rearrangement joins TRBV25-1 to TRBJ2-3; 7 bases agree with TRBD1. The sequence derives from a human donor with non-small cell lung cancer. Sample: non-adjacent lung tissue. The CDR3 DNA follows: TGTGCCAGCAGCGGACAGGGCACAGATACGCAGTATTTT. Its protein is CASSGQGTDTQYF.